The source of this TCR beta chain is a study of blood T cell repertoires in COVID-19. About the study: Acute and convalescent COVID-19 samples came from the United States, Italy and Spain. Sample material is recorded as cDNA or gDNA derived from T cells, B-cell-depleted T cells, or PBMCs.

Here immunoSEQ multiplex PCR was the method, and the copy in TCRdb shows in-frame clones only, minus some. Among some 60,000 clones, about 80% were seen once, and the ten largest hold roughly 9.3%. Patients at the Seattle site were enrolled during active infection and followed longitudinally. Germline V gives CDR1 GTSNPN, CDR2 SVGIG (reference sequence). The V gene lost 0 bases and the J gene lost 14 bases, with 11 bases spanning the gap. The CDR3 sequence is 12 residues long. This clone came up a few times. This chain joins TRBV30 and TRBJ1-6, with a weak D call TRBD1 (5 bases). The source of this sequence is an elderly man with COVID-19, enrolled during active disease. The specimen sequenced was peripheral blood. CDR3 bases: TGTGCCTGGAGTGTCGGGGGAAGAACCCTCCACTTT. Amino acids: CAWSVGGRTLHF.